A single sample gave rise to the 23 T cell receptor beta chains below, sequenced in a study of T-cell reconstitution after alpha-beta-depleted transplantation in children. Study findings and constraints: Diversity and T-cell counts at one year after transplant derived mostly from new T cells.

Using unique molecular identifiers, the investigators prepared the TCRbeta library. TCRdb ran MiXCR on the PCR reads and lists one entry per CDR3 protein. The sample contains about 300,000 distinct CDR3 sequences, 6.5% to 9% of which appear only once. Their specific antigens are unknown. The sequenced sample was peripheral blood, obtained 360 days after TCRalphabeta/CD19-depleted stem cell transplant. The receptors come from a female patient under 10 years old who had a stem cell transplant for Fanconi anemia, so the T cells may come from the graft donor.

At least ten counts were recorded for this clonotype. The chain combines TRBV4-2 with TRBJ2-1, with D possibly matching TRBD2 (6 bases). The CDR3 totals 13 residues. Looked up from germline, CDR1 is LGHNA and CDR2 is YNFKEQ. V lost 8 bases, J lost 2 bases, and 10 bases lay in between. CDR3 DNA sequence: TGTGCCAGCTCGGGGGTCGCCTACAATGAGCAGTTCTTC. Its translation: CASSGVAYNEQFF.

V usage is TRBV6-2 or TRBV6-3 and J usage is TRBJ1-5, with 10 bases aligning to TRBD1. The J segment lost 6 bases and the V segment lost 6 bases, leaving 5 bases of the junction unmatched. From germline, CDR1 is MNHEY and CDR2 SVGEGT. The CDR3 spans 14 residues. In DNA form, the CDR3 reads TGTGCCAGCAGACAGGACAGGGGGGCTCAGCCCCAGCATTTT. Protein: CASRQDRGAQPQHF.

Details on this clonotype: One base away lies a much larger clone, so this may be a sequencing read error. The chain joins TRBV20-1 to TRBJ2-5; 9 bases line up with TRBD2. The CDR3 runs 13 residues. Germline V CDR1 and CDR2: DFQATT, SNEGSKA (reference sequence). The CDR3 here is CCASGVGRETQYF. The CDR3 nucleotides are TGCTGTGCTAGCGGGGTTGGCCGGGAGACCCAGTACTTC.

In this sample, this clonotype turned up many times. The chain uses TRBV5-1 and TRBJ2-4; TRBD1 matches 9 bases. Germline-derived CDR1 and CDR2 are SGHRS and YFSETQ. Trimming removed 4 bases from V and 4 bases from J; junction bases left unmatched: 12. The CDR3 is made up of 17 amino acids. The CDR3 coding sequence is TGCGCCAGCAGCCGCCTCGATCCGACAGGGGGGAAAAACATTCAGTACTTC. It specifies CASSRLDPTGGKNIQYF.

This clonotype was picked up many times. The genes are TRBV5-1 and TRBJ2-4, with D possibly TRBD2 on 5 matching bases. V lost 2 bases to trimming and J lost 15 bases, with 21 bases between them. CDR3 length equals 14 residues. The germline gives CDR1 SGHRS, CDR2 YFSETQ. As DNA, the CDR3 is TGCGCCAGCAGCTTCGACTATGCAACTAAACAACGGTACTTC. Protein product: CASSFDYATKQRYF. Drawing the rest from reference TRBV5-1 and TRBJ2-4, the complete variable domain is KAGVTQTPRYLIKTRGQQVTLSCSPISGHRSVSWYQQTPGQGLQFLFEYFSETQRNKGNFPGRFSGRQFSNSRSEMNVSTLELGDSALYLCASSFDYATKQRYFGAGTRLSVL.

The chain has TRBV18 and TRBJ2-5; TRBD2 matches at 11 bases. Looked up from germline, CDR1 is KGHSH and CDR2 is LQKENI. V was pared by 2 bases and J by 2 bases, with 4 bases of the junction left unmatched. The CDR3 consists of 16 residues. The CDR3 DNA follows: TGTGCCAGCTCACCATGGCTAGCGGGGGGTCAAGAGACCCAGTACTTC. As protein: CASSPWLAGGQETQYF.

The CDR3 nucleotides are TGTGCCAGCAGCGTAGAGGGTGGATCGTACACAGATACGCAGTATTTT. Translation gives CASSVEGGSYTDTQYF. V gene TRBV9 combines with J gene TRBJ2-3; no clear D. The CDR3 loop spans 16 amino acids. From germline, CDR1 is SGDLS and CDR2 YYNGEE. The ends were cut back, 0 bases at V and 2 bases at J, with 13 bases in the middle.

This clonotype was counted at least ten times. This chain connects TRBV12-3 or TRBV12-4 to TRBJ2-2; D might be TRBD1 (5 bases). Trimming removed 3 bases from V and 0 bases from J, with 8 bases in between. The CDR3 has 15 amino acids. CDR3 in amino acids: CASSFGQANTGELFF. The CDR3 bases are TGTGCCAGCAGTTTCGGACAAGCGAACACCGGGGAGCTGTTTTTT.

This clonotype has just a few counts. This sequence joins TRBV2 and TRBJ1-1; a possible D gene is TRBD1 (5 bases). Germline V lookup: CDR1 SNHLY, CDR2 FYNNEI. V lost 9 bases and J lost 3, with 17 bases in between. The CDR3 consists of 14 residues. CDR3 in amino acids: CASGTPGVDTEAFF. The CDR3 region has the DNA TGTGCCAGTGGGACCCCGGGGGTGGACACTGAAGCTTTCTTT.

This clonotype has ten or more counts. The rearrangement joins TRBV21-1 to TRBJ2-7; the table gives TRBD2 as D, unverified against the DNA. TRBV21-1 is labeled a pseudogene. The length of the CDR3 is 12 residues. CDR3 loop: CASSRLAYEQYF. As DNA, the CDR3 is TGTGCCAGCAGCAGGCTAGCCTACGAGCAGTACTTC.

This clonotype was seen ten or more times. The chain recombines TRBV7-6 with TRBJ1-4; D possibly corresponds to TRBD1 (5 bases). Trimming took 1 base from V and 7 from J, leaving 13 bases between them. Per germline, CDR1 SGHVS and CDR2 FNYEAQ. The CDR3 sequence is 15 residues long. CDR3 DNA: TGTGCCAGCAGCTTAGAATGGCAGGGAGGTGAAAAACTGTTTTTT. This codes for CASSLEWQGGEKLFF.

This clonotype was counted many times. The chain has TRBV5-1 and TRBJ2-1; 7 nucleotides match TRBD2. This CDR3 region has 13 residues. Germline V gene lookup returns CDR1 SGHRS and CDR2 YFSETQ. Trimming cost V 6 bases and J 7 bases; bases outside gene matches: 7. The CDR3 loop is CASNPAGINEQFF. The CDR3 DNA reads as TGCGCCAGCAACCCAGCGGGGATAAATGAGCAGTTCTTC.

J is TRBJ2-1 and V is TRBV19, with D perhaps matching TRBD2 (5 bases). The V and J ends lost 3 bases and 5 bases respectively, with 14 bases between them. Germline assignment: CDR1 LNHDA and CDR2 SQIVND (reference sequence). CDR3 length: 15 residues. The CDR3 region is CASSMDREGNNEQFF. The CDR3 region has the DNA TGTGCCAGTAGTATGGATCGGGAAGGGAACAATGAGCAGTTCTTC.

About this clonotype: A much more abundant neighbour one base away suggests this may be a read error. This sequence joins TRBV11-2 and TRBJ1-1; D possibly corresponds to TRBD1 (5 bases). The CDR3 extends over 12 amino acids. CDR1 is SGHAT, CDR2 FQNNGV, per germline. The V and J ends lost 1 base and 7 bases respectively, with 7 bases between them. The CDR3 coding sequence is TGTGCCAGCAGCTTAGCGACAGTTGAAGCTTTCTTT. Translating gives CASSLATVEAFF.

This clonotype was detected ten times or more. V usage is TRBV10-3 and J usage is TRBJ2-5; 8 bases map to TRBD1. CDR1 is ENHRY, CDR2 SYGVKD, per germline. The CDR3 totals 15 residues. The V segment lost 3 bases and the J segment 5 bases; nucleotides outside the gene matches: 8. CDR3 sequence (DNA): TGTGCCATCAGTGATTTAACAGGGGGTTTGGAGACCCAGTACTTC. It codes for CAISDLTGGLETQYF.

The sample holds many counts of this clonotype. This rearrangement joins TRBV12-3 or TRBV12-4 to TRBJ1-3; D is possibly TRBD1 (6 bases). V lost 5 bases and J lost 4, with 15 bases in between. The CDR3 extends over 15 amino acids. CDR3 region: CASSNLGQLGNTIYF. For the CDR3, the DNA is TGTGCCAGCAGTAATCTCGGACAGCTCGGAAACACCATATATTTT.

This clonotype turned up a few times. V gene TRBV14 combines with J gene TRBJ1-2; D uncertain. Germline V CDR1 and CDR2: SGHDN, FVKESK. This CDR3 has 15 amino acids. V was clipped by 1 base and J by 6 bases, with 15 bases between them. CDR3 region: CASSQGRFPPNGYTF. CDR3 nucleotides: TGTGCCAGCAGCCAAGGGCGGTTCCCTCCTAATGGCTACACCTTC.

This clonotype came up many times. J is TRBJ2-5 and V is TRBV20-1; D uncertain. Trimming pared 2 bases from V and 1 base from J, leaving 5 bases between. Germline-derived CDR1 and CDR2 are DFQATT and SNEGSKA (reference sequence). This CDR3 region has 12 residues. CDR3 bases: TGCAGTGCTAGAAGGGCCCAAGAGACCCAGTACTTC. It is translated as CSARRAQETQYF.

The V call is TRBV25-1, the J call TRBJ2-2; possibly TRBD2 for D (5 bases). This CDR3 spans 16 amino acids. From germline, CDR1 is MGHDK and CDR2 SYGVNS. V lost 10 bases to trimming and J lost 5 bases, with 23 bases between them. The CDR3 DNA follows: TGTGCCATGGGCCCCGGGATACCCTCCGGTACCGGGGAGCTGTTTTTT. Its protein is CAMGPGIPSGTGELFF.

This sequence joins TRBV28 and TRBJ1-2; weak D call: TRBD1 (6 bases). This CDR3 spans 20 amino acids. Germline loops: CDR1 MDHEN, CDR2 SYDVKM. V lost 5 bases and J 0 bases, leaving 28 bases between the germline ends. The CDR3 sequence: CASSPTGLRGSPSANYGYTF. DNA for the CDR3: TGTGCCAGCAGTCCCACAGGGCTGCGGGGATCCCCCTCAGCTAACTATGGCTACACCTTC.

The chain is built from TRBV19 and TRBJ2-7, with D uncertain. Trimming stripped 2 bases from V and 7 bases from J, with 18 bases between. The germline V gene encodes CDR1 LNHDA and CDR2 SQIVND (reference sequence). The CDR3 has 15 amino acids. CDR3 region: CASSILGGTFSEQYF. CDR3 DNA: TGTGCCAGTAGTATACTGGGCGGAACTTTCTCTGAGCAGTACTTC.

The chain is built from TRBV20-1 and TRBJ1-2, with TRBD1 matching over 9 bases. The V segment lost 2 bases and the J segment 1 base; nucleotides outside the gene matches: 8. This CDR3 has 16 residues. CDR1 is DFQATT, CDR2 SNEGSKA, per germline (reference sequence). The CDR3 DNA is TGCAGTGCTAGACCACCTGACAGGGGGATTAACTATGGCTACACCTTC. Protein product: CSARPPDRGINYGYTF.

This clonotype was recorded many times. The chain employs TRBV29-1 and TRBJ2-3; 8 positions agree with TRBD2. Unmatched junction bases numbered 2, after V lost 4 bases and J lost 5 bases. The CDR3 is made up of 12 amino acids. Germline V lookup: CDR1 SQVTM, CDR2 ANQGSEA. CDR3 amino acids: CSVVSGGDTQYF. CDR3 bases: TGCAGCGTTGTGAGCGGGGGAGATACGCAGTATTTT.